These 32 T cell receptor beta chains were sequenced from one sample in a study of blood T cell repertoires in COVID-19. Clones were sequenced by immunoSEQ multiplex PCR, and TCRdb holds only the in-frame ones, with some missing. The data show about 280,000 clones, 75% to 90% seen once. The sample taken for sequencing was peripheral blood. Receptor source: a woman aged 25 to 39 who had recovered from COVID-19.

The rearrangement uses TRBV7-8 and TRBJ1-1; D is unclear. Trimming pared 4 bases from V and 0 bases from J, leaving 6 bases between. The CDR3 is 13 residues long. The germline V gene encodes CDR1 SGHVS and CDR2 FQNEAQ. The CDR3 coding sequence is TGTGCCAGCAGCTCTAGGATGAACACTGAAGCTTTCTTT. Protein product: CASSSRMNTEAFF.

The chain links TRBV27 to TRBJ1-2; D is perhaps TRBD1 (5 bases). Germline V gene sequence: CDR1 MNHEY, CDR2 SMNVEV (reference sequence). V was pared by 10 bases and J by 3 bases, with 9 bases between. The CDR3 extends over 11 amino acids. DNA for the CDR3: TGTGCCACCTGGGGCTACTATGGCTACACCTTC. Encoded protein: CATWGYYGYTF.

Concerning this clone itself: This sample includes further DNA sequences coding for the same CDR3. J is TRBJ2-5 and V is TRBV5-4; D is perhaps TRBD1 (7 bases). The germline V gene has CDR1 SGHNT and CDR2 YYREEE (reference sequence). Between the trimmed V and J ends, which lost 4 bases and 2 bases, there was a span of 9 bases. The CDR3 has 13 residues. This CDR3 is CASSPGGQETQYF. CDR3 bases: TGTGCCAGCAGCCCAGGGGGGCAAGAGACCCAGTACTTC.

This clone has only one observation. The rearrangement joins TRBV28 to TRBJ2-1; the match to TRBD1 covers 8 bases. This CDR3 is built from 17 residues. From germline, CDR1 is MDHEN and CDR2 SYDVKM. J gave up 3 bases and V 1 base, and 8 bases lay outside the gene matches. The CDR3 reads CASSLSQGAGSYNEQFF. For the CDR3, the DNA is TGTGCCAGCAGTTTATCCCAGGGGGCGGGGAGCTACAATGAGCAGTTCTTC.

V usage is TRBV19 and J usage is TRBJ2-7; 7 bases are shared with TRBD1. The junction had 10 bases not matched to a gene; V was cut back by 5 bases and J by 6 bases. The CDR3 runs to 14 residues. Germline CDR1 LNHDA, CDR2 SQIVND (reference sequence). CDR3 region: CASSQGQQVGEQYF. The CDR3 bases are TGTGCCAGTAGTCAGGGACAGCAGGTGGGCGAGCAGTACTTC. The full variable domain, rest sourced from reference TRBV19 and TRBJ2-7, is DGGITQSPKYLFRKEGQNVTLSCEQNLNHDAMYWYRQDPGQGLRLIYYSQIVNDFQKGDIAEGYSVSREKKESFPLTVTSAQKNPTAFYLCASSQGQQVGEQYFGPGTRLTVT.

CDR3 DNA: TGTGCCAGCAGCCCGGCCGTCTCACCCCTCCACTTT. This codes for CASSPAVSPLHF. The chain recombines TRBV6-2 or TRBV6-3 with TRBJ1-6; D not certain. Trimming removed 6 bases from V and 10 bases from J, with 10 bases in between. In germline, CDR1 is MNHEY, CDR2 SVGEGT. CDR3 size: 12 residues.

The chain uses TRBV7-2 and TRBJ2-7, with TRBD1 matching over 8 bases. The junction had 15 bases not matched to a gene; V was cut back by 4 bases and J by 7 bases. Germline loops: CDR1 SGHTA, CDR2 FQGNSA. CDR3 length: 16 residues. In nucleotides, the CDR3 is TGTGCCAGCAGCTCAAGGACCGGACAGGGATCGCGGGAGCAGTACTTC. It codes for CASSSRTGQGSREQYF.

CDR3 nucleotides: TGTGCCAGCAGCCAAGCGGGGTTAAATCAGTACTTC. Residues: CASSQAGLNQYF. V usage is TRBV3-1 (or the pseudogene TRBV3-2) and J usage is TRBJ2-5, with D tentatively TRBD2 (5 bases). V was pared by 1 base and J by 11 bases, with 11 bases between. Germline V CDR1 and CDR2: LGHDT, YNNKEL (reference sequence). This CDR3 has 12 residues.

The chain's CDR3 is CASSQPRTGRTEAFF. The CDR3 DNA follows: TGCGCCAGCAGCCAACCGAGGACAGGGCGGACTGAAGCTTTCTTT. The chain recombines TRBV4-1 with TRBJ1-1, with 8 positions matching TRBD1. CDR3 length: 15 amino acids. With 2 bases clipped from V and 5 bases from J, the junction kept 7 bases outside the gene matches. Germline V gene data show CDR1 as MGHRA and CDR2 as YSYEKL.

This clone was recorded once. V and J are TRBV13 and TRBJ1-6; weak D call: TRBD1 (6 bases). V lost 1 base, J lost 10 bases, and 14 bases lay in between. CDR1 and CDR2 (germline): PRHDT, FYEKMQ (reference sequence). CDR3 length equals 15 residues. The CDR3 loop is CASSLDSGGQSPLHF. CDR3 sequence (DNA): TGTGCCAGCAGCTTAGACTCGGGGGGCCAATCACCCCTCCACTTT.

The chain uses TRBV12-3 or TRBV12-4 and TRBJ1-1; D uncertain. This CDR3 has 12 residues. The CDR3 sequence: CVLRPGDTEAFF. CDR3 DNA sequence: TGTGTCCTAAGGCCGGGTGACACTGAAGCTTTCTTT.

V gene TRBV11-2 combines with J gene TRBJ2-7, with 7 bases identical to TRBD1. The CDR3 covers 12 residues. V lost 8 bases to trimming and J lost 7 bases; unmatched junction nucleotides: 8. From germline, CDR1 is SGHAT and CDR2 FQNNGV. CDR3 nucleotide sequence: TGTGCCAGCCGGACAGGAGTTGGAGAGCAGTACTTC. Translation: CASRTGVGEQYF.

This clone was found once. The chain uses TRBV5-4 and TRBJ2-1, with 9 bases aligning to TRBD2. Looked up from germline, CDR1 is SGHNT and CDR2 is YYREEE (reference sequence). J lost 4 bases, V lost 5 bases, and 7 bases had no gene match. This CDR3 has 15 residues. The CDR3 DNA follows: TGTGCCAGCAGGGCGGGGGGGTCCAAATACAATGAGCAGTTCTTC. Amino acids: CASRAGGSKYNEQFF.

The chain combines TRBV29-1 with TRBJ1-3; TRBD1 aligns across 8 bases. Losses at the gene ends were 7 bases for V and 4 bases for J; bases not matched to a gene: 6. Germline V CDR1 and CDR2: SQVTM, ANQGSEA. The CDR3 length is 13 residues. The CDR3 nucleotides are TGCAGCGGCGGACAGGGTACGGGAAACACCATATATTTT. This translates into CSGGQGTGNTIYF.

V is TRBV21-1 and J is TRBJ2-3; the table gives TRBD1 as D, unverified against the DNA. TRBV21-1 is described as a pseudogene. The CDR3 extends over 15 amino acids. The CDR3 here is CASSKVAGNTDTQYF. CDR3 nucleotide sequence: TGTGCCAGCAGCAAAGTGGCAGGTAACACAGATACGCAGTATTTT.

This sequence joins TRBV30 and TRBJ1-1, with D unresolved. V lost 0 bases and J 1 base, leaving 9 bases between the germline ends. Germline CDR1 is GTSNPN and CDR2 is SVGIG (reference sequence). The CDR3 covers 14 residues. The CDR3 region has the DNA TGTGCCTGGAGTGTACTATCCGGGAACACTGAAGCTTTCTTT. Translating gives CAWSVLSGNTEAFF.

This chain links TRBV6-6 with TRBJ2-7; 11 positions agree with TRBD1. Looked up from germline, CDR1 is MNHNY and CDR2 is SVGAGI (reference sequence). Trimming at V came to 6 bases and at J to 4 bases, leaving 11 bases not matched to a gene. The CDR3 is made up of 16 amino acids. Here the CDR3 DNA reads TGTGCCAGCAGCTTGCCCCCGGGACAGGGGGTGTACGAGCAGTACTTC. It yields the protein CASSLPPGQGVYEQYF.

The rearrangement uses TRBV18 and TRBJ2-7; weak D call: TRBD1 (6 bases). Germline CDR1 and CDR2: KGHSH and LQKENI. This CDR3 region has 15 residues. With 8 bases removed from V and 0 bases from J, the gap between germline ends came to 17 bases. CDR3 coding DNA: TGTGCCAGCAAGTATGGACAGTCCAGCTCCTACGAGCAGTACTTC. Protein sequence: CASKYGQSSSYEQYF.

V usage is TRBV6-5 and J usage is TRBJ2-2; the D gene is possibly TRBD1 (6 bases). Deletions cut 6 bases from V and 1 base from J, with 9 bases between. The CDR3 is 14 amino acids. Germline V gene data show CDR1 as MNHEY and CDR2 as SVGAGI. The DNA of the CDR3 is TGTGCCAGCAGGCTACAGGGGAACACCGGGGAGCTGTTTTTT. Residues: CASRLQGNTGELFF.

J is TRBJ2-2 and V is TRBV7-2; 11 bases are a match to TRBD1. Germline CDR1 reads SGHTA; CDR2 reads FQGNSA. V lost 5 bases, J lost 6 bases, and 11 bases stayed unmatched. The CDR3 has 17 amino acids. The CDR3 protein is CASSDPLPGQGAGELFF. The CDR3 nucleotides read TGTGCCAGCAGCGATCCGCTGCCGGGACAGGGGGCCGGGGAGCTGTTTTTT.

This clone was counted once. V usage is TRBV3-1 (or the pseudogene TRBV3-2) and J usage is TRBJ1-1; D unclear. From germline, CDR1 is LGHDT and CDR2 YNNKEL (reference sequence). V dropped 3 bases and J dropped 0 bases, with 8 bases sitting between them. CDR3 length equals 14 residues. DNA for the CDR3: TGTGCCAGCAGCCACCAGGTCGTGAACACTGAAGCTTTCTTT. It yields the protein CASSHQVVNTEAFF.

The chain carries TRBV27 and TRBJ2-3; TRBD2 aligns across 10 bases. Germline assignment: CDR1 MNHEY and CDR2 SMNVEV (reference sequence). Trimming took 4 bases from V and 4 from J; bases not matched to a gene: 11. The CDR3 has 17 residues. The CDR3 DNA sequence: TGTGCCAGCAGTTCTCCTAGCGGGAGCGGGTTTGCAGATACGCAGTATTTT. Protein product: CASSSPSGSGFADTQYF.

The rearrangement links TRBV6-6 to TRBJ1-6; D might be TRBD1 (6 bases). Germline loops: CDR1 MNHNY, CDR2 SVGAGI (reference sequence). The V end was cut by 0 bases, the J end by 10 bases, with 16 bases between. This CDR3 comprises 16 residues. This chain's CDR3 is CASSYSRTDRLSPLHF. CDR3 DNA sequence: TGTGCCAGCAGTTACTCGAGGACAGATAGACTGTCACCCCTCCACTTT.

The CDR3 DNA sequence: TGTGCCACCAGTGATTCCGGCAGGGTTCCCCACGAGCAGTACTTC. It codes for CATSDSGRVPHEQYF. This rearrangement joins TRBV24-1 to TRBJ2-7; the D gene is possibly TRBD1 (5 bases). This CDR3 has 15 residues. Germline assignment: CDR1 KGHDR and CDR2 SFDVKD. Trimming took off 2 bases at V and 5 bases at J, with 15 bases between the two ends.

The chain has TRBV5-4 and TRBJ2-7; D perhaps matches TRBD1 (6 bases). Germline-derived CDR1 and CDR2 are SGHNT and YYREEE (reference sequence). The CDR3 is made up of 13 amino acids. V gave up 3 bases and J gave up 3 bases, with 10 bases separating them. Here the CDR3 DNA reads TGTGCCAGCAGCTCCGGGACAAACTACGAGCAGTACTTC. Protein: CASSSGTNYEQYF.

This clone was seen a single time. CDR3 sequence (DNA): TGTGCCAGTAACCGGGGCACCGGGGAGCTGTTTTTT. Protein product: CASNRGTGELFF. V and J are TRBV19 and TRBJ2-2, with D possibly matching TRBD2 (5 bases). This CDR3 has 12 residues. V dropped 7 bases and J dropped 4 bases, with 7 bases sitting between them. Germline assignment: CDR1 LNHDA and CDR2 SQIVND (reference sequence).

J is TRBJ1-6 and V is TRBV27; D is undetermined. Trimming took off 7 bases at V and 0 bases at J, with 16 bases between the two ends. CDR3 length: 17 residues. Germline V gives CDR1 MNHEY, CDR2 SMNVEV (reference sequence). This CDR3 reads CASTIISESSYNSPLHF. The CDR3 DNA reads TGTGCCAGCACCATTATAAGTGAGAGCTCCTATAATTCACCCCTCCACTTT.

CDR3 region: CASSLEQGATEAFF. DNA of the CDR3: TGCGCCAGCAGCTTGGAACAGGGGGCCACTGAAGCTTTCTTT. The chain couples TRBV5-1 to TRBJ1-1; 9 bases are shared with TRBD1. Germline V lookup: CDR1 SGHRS, CDR2 YFSETQ. V dropped 0 bases and J dropped 4; count of bases not matched to a gene: 1. The CDR3 sequence is 14 residues long.

V usage is TRBV12-3 or TRBV12-4 and J usage is TRBJ2-1; D remains unclear. The length of the CDR3 is 13 residues. V shed 3 bases and J shed 8 bases, with 11 bases lying between them. CDR3 sequence: CASSFLVAHEQFF. In DNA form, the CDR3 reads TGTGCCAGCAGTTTTTTGGTAGCCCATGAGCAGTTCTTC.

The genes are TRBV7-8 and TRBJ1-1, with D maybe TRBD1 (5 bases). The CDR3 extends over 14 amino acids. Germline V lookup: CDR1 SGHVS, CDR2 FQNEAQ. Trimming cost V 3 bases and J 1 base, with 9 bases left between them. CDR3 in DNA: TGTGCCAGCAGCTTTCGGGGGACGAACACTGAAGCTTTCTTT. Translated, it gives CASSFRGTNTEAFF.

This CDR3 reads CSVADITGELFF. The CDR3 nucleotides are TGCAGCGTTGCGGACATCACCGGGGAGCTGTTTTTT. The chain combines TRBV29-1 with TRBJ2-2; weak D call: TRBD1 (5 bases). CDR3 length equals 12 residues. The ends were cut back, 4 bases at V and 4 bases at J, with 7 bases in the middle. Germline-derived CDR1 and CDR2 are SQVTM and ANQGSEA.

The CDR3 spells CASSEYILRGQETQYF. In DNA form, the CDR3 reads TGTGCCAGCAGTGAATATATTCTGAGAGGGCAAGAGACCCAGTACTTC. The J gene is TRBJ2-5, the V gene TRBV25-1; a weak D match, TRBD2 (5 bases). In germline, CDR1 is MGHDK, CDR2 SYGVNS. V dropped 0 bases and J dropped 2 bases, with 13 bases sitting between them. The CDR3 has 16 amino acids.